The 6 T cell receptor beta chains below all came from one sample that was sequenced in a study of OX40 agonist ivuxolimab in advanced cancers. The library was built by means of the immunoSEQ multiplex PCR assay. The immuneACCESS repertoire file appears here via TCRdb, limited to in-frame rearrangements. These files lack a portion of the clones; in checked studies, under half of the deficit traces to unresolved V genes, and the cause of the others is not known. Recorded for this sample are about 79,000 clones; approximately 85% of them occurred a single time. The ten largest clones represent less than 4.5% of the sample. Here the sequenced sample was CD4+ or CD8+ T cells sorted from blood, taken in a trial of the OX40 agonist ivuxolimab. These receptors were obtained from an adult with an advanced solid tumor such as melanoma, head and neck, liver or kidney cancer.

The chain employs TRBV7-3 and TRBJ2-1; 8 positions match TRBD1. This CDR3 has 13 residues. Looked up from germline, CDR1 is SGHTA and CDR2 is FQGTGA. Trimming took 4 bases from V and 10 from J; bases not matched to a gene: 6. In DNA, the CDR3 is TGTGCCAGCAGCTCTGGACAGGGACTGGAGCAGTTCTTC. It codes for CASSSGQGLEQFF.

Regarding this clone: The junction departs from the called germline gene at one end, perhaps through a read error. This chain uses TRBV7-8 with TRBJ2-7; 7 positions agree with TRBD1. CDR3 length: 12 residues. Germline lookup yields CDR1 SGHVS and CDR2 FQNEAQ. The CDR3 is CASNLQGSEQYF. CDR3 nucleotides: TGTGCCAGCAACTTACAGGGGTCAGAGCAGTACTTC.

The chain links TRBV18 to TRBJ2-5; D uncertain. The V end was cut by 0 bases, the J end by 0 bases, with 8 bases between. Germline V CDR1 and CDR2: KGHSH, LQKENI. The CDR3 has 15 residues. Here the CDR3 DNA reads TGTGCCAGCTCACCACCCGACGGCTACCAAGAGACCCAGTACTTC. This codes for CASSPPDGYQETQYF. The whole variable domain, remainder taken from reference TRBV18 and TRBJ2-5, is NAGVMQNPRHLVRRRGQEARLRCSPMKGHSHVYWYRQLPEEGLKFMVYLQKENIIDESGMPKERFSAEFPKEGPSILRIQQVVRGDSAAYFCASSPPDGYQETQYFGPGTRLLVL.

The rearrangement uses TRBV30 and TRBJ1-2; D unresolved. Germline values: CDR1 GTSNPN, CDR2 SVGIG (reference sequence). The CDR3 runs to 11 residues. V was clipped by 0 bases and J by 7 bases, with 6 bases between them. The CDR3 DNA sequence: TGTGCCTGGAGTGTCGGTAGTGGCTACACCTTC. Translating gives CAWSVGSGYTF. The whole variable domain, remainder taken from reference TRBV30 and TRBJ1-2, is SQTIHQWPATLVQPVGSPLSLECTVEGTSNPNLYWYRQAAGRGLQLLFYSVGIGQISSEVPQNLSASRPQDRQFILSSKKLLLSDSGFYLCAWSVGSGYTFGSGTRLTVV.

This chain joins TRBV19 and TRBJ2-1; D possibly corresponds to TRBD1 (6 bases). V was shortened by 10 bases and J by 5 bases, with 15 bases between the two germline ends. This CDR3 has 13 residues. CDR1 and CDR2 from the germline V gene are LNHDA and SQIVND (reference sequence). The CDR3 sequence is CATKGQENNEQFF. Here the CDR3 DNA reads TGTGCCACTAAGGGACAAGAGAACAATGAGCAGTTCTTC. The complete variable domain, with remaining parts taken from reference TRBV19 and TRBJ2-1, reads DGGITQSPKYLFRKEGQNVTLSCEQNLNHDAMYWYRQDPGQGLRLIYYSQIVNDFQKGDIAEGYSVSREKKESFPLTVTSAQKNPTAFYLCATKGQENNEQFFGPGTRLTVL.

The rearrangement links TRBV9 to TRBJ2-7, with 9 bases that match TRBD1. Germline-derived CDR1 and CDR2 are SGDLS and YYNGEE. V dropped 2 bases and J dropped 5; count of bases not matched to a gene: 2. This CDR3 spans 13 amino acids. The CDR3 spells CASSVDRGNEQYF. The CDR3 DNA follows: TGTGCCAGCAGCGTTGACAGGGGGAACGAGCAGTACTTC. Using reference TRBV9 and TRBJ2-7 for the parts outside the CDR3, the full variable domain is DSGVTQTPKHLITATGQRVTLRCSPRSGDLSVYWYQQSLDQGLQFLIQYYNGEERAKGNILERFSAQQFPDLHSELNLSSLELGDSALYFCASSVDRGNEQYFGPGTRLTVT.